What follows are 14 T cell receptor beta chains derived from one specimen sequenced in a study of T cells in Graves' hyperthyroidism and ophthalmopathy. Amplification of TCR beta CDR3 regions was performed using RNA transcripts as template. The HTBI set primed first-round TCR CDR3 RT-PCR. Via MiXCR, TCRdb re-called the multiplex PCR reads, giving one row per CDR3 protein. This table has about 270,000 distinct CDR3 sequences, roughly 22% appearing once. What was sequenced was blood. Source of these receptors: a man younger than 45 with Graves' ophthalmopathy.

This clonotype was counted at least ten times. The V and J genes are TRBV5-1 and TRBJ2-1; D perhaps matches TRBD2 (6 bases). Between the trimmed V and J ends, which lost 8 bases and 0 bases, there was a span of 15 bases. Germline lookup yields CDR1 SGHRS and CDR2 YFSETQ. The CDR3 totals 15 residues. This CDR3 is CASSLAAGSYNEQFF. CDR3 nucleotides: TGCGCCAGTTCCTTGGCAGCGGGCTCCTACAATGAGCAGTTCTTC.

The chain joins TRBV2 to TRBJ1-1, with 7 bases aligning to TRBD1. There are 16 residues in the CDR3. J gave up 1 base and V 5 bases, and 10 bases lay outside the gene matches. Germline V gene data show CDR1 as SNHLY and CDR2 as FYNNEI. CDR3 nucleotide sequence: TGTGCCAGCAGTATGACAGGGATGCGAACGAACACTGAAGCTTTCTTT. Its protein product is CASSMTGMRTNTEAFF.

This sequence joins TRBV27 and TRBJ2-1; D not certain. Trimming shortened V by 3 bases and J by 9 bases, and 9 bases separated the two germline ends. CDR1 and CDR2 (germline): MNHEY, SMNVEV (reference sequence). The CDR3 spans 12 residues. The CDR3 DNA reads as TGTGCCAGCAGTTTGGGATTCAGTGAGCAGTTCTTC. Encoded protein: CASSLGFSEQFF.

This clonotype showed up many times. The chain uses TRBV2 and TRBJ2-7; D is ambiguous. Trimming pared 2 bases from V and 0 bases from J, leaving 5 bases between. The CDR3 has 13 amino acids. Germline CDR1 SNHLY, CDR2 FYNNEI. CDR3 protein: CASSEYGSYEQYF. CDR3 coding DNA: TGTGCCAGCAGTGAATACGGCTCCTACGAGCAGTACTTC. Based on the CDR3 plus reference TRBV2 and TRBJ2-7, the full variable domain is EPEVTQTPSHQVTQMGQEVILRCVPISNHLYFYWYRQILGQKVEFLVSFYNNEISEKSEIFDDQFSVERPDGSNFTLKIRSTKLEDSAMYFCASSEYGSYEQYFGPGTRLTVT.

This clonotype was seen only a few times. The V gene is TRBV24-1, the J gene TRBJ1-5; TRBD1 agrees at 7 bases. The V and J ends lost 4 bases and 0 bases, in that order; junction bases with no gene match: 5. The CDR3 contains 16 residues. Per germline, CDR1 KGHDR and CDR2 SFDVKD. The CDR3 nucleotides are TGTGCCACCAGTGAATGGACAGGACATAGCAATCAGCCCCAGCATTTT. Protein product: CATSEWTGHSNQPQHF.

CDR3 DNA: TGTGCCAGCAGTTTCTGGCAGGGTAGTCAGCCCCAGCATTTT. This translates into CASSFWQGSQPQHF. The chain combines TRBV12-3 or TRBV12-4 with TRBJ1-5; a weak D match, TRBD1 (5 bases). The CDR3 consists of 14 residues. The V end lost 3 bases, the J end lost 6 bases, and 12 bases lay between the germline ends.

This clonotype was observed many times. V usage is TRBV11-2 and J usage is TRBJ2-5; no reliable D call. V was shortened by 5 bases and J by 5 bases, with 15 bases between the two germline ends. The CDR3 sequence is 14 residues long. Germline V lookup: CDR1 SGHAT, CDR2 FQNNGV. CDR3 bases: TGTGCCAGCAGCCCCCCTGGCAGCAGGGAGACCCAGTACTTC. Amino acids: CASSPPGSRETQYF.

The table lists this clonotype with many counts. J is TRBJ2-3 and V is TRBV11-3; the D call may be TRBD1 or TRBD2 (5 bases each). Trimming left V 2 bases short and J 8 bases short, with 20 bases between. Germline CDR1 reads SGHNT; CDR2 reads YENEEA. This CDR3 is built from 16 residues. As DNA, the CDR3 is TGTGCCAGCAGCTTAAGTGACGGGACCTATCGGGGTACGCAGTATTTT. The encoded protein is CASSLSDGTYRGTQYF.

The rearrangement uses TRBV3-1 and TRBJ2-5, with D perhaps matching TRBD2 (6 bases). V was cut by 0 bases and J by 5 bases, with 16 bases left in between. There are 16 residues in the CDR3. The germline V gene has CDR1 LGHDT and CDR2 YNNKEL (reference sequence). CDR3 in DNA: TGTGCCAGCAGCCAAGATAGGGCGGGATCCGTGGAGACCCAGTACTTC. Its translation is CASSQDRAGSVETQYF.

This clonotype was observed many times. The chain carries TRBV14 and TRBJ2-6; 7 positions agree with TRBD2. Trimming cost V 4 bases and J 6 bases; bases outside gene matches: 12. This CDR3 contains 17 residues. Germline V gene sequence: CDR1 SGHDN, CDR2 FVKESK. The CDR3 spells CASSPIGGDSPANVLTF. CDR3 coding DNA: TGTGCCAGCAGCCCAATTGGGGGGGACTCCCCGGCCAACGTCCTGACTTTC.

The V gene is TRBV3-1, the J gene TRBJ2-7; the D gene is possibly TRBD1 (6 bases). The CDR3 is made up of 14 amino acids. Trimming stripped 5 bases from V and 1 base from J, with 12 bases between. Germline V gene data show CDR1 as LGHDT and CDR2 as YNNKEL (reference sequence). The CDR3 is CASSLTGDSYEQYF. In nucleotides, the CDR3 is TGTGCCAGCAGCTTGACAGGAGATTCCTACGAGCAGTACTTC.

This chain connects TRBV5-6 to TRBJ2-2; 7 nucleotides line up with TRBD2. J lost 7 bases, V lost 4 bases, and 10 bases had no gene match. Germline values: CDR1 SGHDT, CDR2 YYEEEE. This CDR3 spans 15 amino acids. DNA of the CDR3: TGTGCCAGCAGCCCACGACTAGCTGGCAGCGGGGAGCTGTTTTTT. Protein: CASSPRLAGSGELFF.

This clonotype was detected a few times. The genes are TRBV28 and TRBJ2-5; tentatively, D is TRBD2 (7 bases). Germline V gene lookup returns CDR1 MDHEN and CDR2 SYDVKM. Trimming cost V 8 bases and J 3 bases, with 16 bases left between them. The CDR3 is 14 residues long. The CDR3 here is CASGGGLWEETQYF. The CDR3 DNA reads TGTGCCAGCGGGGGGGGCTTATGGGAAGAGACCCAGTACTTC.

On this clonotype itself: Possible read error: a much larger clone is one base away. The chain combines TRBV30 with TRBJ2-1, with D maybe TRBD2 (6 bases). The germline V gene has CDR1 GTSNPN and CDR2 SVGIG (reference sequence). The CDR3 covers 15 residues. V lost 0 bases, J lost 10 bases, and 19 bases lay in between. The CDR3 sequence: CAWSVWGGGKGEQFF. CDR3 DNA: TGTGCCTGGAGTGTTTGGGGTGGCGGGAAGGGAGAGCAGTTCTTC. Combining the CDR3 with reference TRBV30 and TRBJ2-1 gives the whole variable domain SQTIHQWPATLVQPVGSPLSLECTVEGTSNPNLYWYRQAAGRGLQLLFYSVGIGQISSEVPQNLSASRPQDRQFILSSKKLLLSDSGFYLCAWSVWGGGKGEQFFGPGTRLTVL.